This T cell receptor beta chain was captured by sequencing in a study of blood T cell repertoires in COVID-19. Before being deemed recovered, Cohort 3 donors had two negative PCRs, clearance, or symptom resolution. Sequencing used immunoSEQ multiplex PCR; TCRdb keeps in-frame clones, though not all of them. This sample has roughly 380,000 clones, with roughly 86% found just once. Sample: PBMCs or T cells enriched from blood (not recorded which). This receptor was identified in a man aged 25-45 years who had recovered from COVID-19.

The CDR3 here is CASSVSGTGGREAFF. CDR3 nucleotide sequence: TGCGCCAGCAGCGTATCCGGGACAGGGGGCCGTGAAGCTTTCTTT. V and J are TRBV5-1 and TRBJ1-1; 12 bases fit TRBD1. The CDR3 covers 15 residues. Trimming took 4 bases from V and 7 from J; bases not matched to a gene: 8. Looked up from germline, CDR1 is SGHRS and CDR2 is YFSETQ.